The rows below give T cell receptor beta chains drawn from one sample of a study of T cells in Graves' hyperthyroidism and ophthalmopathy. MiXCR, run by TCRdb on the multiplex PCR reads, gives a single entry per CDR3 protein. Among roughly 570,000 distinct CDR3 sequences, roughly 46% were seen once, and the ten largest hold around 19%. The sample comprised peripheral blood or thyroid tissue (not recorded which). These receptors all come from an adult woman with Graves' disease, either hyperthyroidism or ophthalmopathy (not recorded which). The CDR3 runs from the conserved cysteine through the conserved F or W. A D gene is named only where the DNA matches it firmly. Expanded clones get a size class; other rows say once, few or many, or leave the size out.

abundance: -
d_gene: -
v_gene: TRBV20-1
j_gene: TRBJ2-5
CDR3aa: CSARQDRGGQETQYF
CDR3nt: TGCAGTGCTAGACAAGACCGGGGAGGCCAAGAGACCCAGTACTTC

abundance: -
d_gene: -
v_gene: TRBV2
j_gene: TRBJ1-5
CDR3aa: CASSGLGADSNQPQHF
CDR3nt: TGTGCCAGCAGTGGCCTAGGTGCAGATAGCAATCAGCCCCAGCATTTT

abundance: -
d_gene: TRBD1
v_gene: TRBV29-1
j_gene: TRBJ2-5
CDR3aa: CSLEDRVGETQYF
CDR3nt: TGCAGCTTAGAGGACAGGGTTGGCGAGACCCAGTACTTC

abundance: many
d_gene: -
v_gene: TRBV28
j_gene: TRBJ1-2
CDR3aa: CASSPLGGRNYGYTF
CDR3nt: TGTGCCAGCAGTCCCTTAGGAGGCAGGAACTATGGCTACACCTTC

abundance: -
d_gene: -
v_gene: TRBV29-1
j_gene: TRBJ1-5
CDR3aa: CSVGGHGQPQHF
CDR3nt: TGCAGCGTTGGAGGGCACGGACAGCCCCAGCATTTT

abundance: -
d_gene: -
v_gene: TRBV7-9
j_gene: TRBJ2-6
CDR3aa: CASSSGNSGANVLTF
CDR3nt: TGTGCCAGCAGCTCAGGGAATTCTGGGGCCAACGTCCTGACTTTC

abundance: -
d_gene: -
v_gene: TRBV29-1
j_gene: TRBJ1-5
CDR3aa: CSVAMAGDQPQHF
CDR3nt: TGCAGCGTTGCGATGGCGGGGGATCAGCCCCAGCATTTT

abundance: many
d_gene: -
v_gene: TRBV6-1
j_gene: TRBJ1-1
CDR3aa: CASSEWEGNTEAFF
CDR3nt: TGTGCCAGCAGTGAATGGGAGGGGAACACTGAAGCTTTCTTT

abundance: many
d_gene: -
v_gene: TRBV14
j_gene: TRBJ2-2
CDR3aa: CASSRDPNTGELFF
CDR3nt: TGTGCCAGCAGTCGGGACCCCAACACCGGGGAGCTGTTTTTT

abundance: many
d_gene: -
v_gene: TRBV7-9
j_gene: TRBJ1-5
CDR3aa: CASNQGVEPQHF
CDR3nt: TGTGCCAGCAACCAGGGAGTGGAGCCCCAGCATTTT

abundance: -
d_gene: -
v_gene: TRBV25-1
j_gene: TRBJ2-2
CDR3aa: CASVDQAGLGGELFF
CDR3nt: TGTGCCAGCGTTGACCAAGCCGGGTTAGGCGGGGAGCTGTTTTTT

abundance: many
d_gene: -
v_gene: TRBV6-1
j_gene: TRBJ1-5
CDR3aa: CASTRPGSNQPQHF
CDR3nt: TGTGCCAGCACCCGACCGGGAAGCAATCAGCCCCAGCATTTT

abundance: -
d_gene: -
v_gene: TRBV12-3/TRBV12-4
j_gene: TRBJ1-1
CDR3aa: CASKPWGNTEAFF
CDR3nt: TGTGCCAGCAAACCCTGGGGTAACACTGAAGCTTTCTTT

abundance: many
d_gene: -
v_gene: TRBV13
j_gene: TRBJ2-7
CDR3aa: CASSFGTSSSYEQYF
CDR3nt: TGTGCCAGCAGCTTTGGGACATCTAGCTCCTACGAGCAGTACTTC

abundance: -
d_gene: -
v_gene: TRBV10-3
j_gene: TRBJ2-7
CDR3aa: CAIAIQGSYGYEQYF
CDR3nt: TGTGCCATCGCGATTCAGGGTTCCTATGGCTACGAGCAGTACTTC

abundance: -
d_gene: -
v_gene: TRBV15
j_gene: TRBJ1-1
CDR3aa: CATSRRQYTEAFF
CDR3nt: TGTGCCACCAGCAGAAGACAGTACACTGAAGCTTTCTTT

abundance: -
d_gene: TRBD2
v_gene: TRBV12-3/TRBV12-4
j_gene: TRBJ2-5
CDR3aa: CPLGLADPMAQYF
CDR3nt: TGTCCCCTAGGACTAGCGGACCCCATGGCCCAGTACTTC

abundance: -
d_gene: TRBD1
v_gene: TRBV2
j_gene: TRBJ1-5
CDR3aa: CASSEIGQVQPQHF
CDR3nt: TGTGCCAGCAGTGAAATAGGACAGGTTCAGCCCCAGCATTTT

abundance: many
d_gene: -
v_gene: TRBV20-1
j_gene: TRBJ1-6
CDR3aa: CSARVAGTSPLHF
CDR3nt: TGCAGTGCTAGAGTGGCAGGGACTTCACCCCTCCACTTT

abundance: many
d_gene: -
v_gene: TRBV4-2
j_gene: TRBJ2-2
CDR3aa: CASSREVQTVNTGELFF
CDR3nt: TGTGCCAGCAGCCGTGAGGTACAGACAGTGAACACCGGGGAGCTGTTTTTT

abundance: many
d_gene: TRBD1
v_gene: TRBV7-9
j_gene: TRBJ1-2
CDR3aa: CASSLGWDRGYGYTF
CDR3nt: TGTGCCAGCAGCTTAGGTTGGGACAGGGGCTATGGCTACACCTTC

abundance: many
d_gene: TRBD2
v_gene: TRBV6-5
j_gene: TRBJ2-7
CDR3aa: CASRVQPGGYHEQYF
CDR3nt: TGTGCCAGCAGGGTTCAGCCGGGAGGCTACCACGAGCAGTACTTC

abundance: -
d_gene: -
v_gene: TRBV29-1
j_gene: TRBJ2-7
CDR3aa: CSVYQYEQYF
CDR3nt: TGCAGCGTTTATCAGTACGAGCAGTACTTC

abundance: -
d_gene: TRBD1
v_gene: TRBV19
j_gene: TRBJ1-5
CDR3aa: CASSMGQAVTQPQHF
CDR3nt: TGTGCCAGTAGTATGGGACAGGCCGTCACTCAGCCCCAGCATTTT

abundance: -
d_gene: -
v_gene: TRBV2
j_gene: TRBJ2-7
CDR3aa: CASSEGQAGSYEQYF
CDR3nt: TGTGCCAGCAGTGAAGGCCAGGCCGGATCCTACGAGCAGTACTTC

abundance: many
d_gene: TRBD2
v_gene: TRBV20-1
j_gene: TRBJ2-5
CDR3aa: CSARDPWEREGSETQYF
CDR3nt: TGCAGTGCTAGAGATCCTTGGGAGCGGGAGGGAAGTGAGACCCAGTACTTC

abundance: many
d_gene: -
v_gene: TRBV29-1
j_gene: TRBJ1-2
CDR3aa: CSVAQQGNLYGYTF
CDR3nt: TGCAGCGTTGCACAACAGGGAAATCTCTATGGCTACACCTTC

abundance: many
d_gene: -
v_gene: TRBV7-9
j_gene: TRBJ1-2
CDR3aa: CASSSGGGNLNYGYTF
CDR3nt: TGTGCCAGCAGCTCAGGAGGAGGGAACCTTAACTATGGCTACACCTTC

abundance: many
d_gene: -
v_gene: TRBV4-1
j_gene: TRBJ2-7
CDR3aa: CASSQLSDSTYEQYF
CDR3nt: TGCGCCAGCAGCCAATTATCTGACAGCACCTACGAGCAGTACTTC

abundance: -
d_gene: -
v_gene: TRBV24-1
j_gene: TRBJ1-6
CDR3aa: CATSDSGQSNYNSPLHF
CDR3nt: TGTGCCACCAGTGATTCGGGCCAGAGCAACTATAATTCACCCCTCCACTTT

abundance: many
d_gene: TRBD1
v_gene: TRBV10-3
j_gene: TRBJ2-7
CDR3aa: CAISDYRDRSYEQYF
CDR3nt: TGTGCCATCAGTGATTACCGGGACAGGTCCTACGAGCAGTACTTC

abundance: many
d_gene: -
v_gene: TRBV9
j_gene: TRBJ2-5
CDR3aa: CASSVPGRETQYF
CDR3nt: TGTGCCAGCAGCGTCCCAGGGCGAGAGACCCAGTACTTC

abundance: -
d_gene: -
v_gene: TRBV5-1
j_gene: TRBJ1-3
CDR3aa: CASSMTLTGNTIYF
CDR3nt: TGCGCCAGCAGCATGACCTTAACGGGGAACACCATATATTTT

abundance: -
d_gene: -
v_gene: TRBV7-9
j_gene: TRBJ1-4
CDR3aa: CASSLASGYEELFF
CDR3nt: TGTGCCAGCAGCTTAGCGTCGGGGTATGAAGAACTGTTTTTT

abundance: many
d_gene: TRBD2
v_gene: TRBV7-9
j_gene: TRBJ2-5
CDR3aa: CASSSGLAGVSETQYF
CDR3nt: TGTGCCAGCAGTTCCGGACTAGCGGGAGTATCAGAGACCCAGTACTTC

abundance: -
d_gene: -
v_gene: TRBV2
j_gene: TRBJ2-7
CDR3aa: CASSEEKAGQYF
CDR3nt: TGTGCCAGCAGTGAAGAGAAGGCCGGGCAGTACTTC

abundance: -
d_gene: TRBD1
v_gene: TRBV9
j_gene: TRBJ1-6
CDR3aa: CASSEYGTGLSPLHF
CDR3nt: TGTGCCAGCAGCGAGTACGGGACAGGACTTTCACCCCTCCACTTT

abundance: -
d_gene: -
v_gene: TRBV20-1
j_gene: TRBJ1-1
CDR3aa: CSANTGSTEAFF
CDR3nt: TGCAGTGCAAACACAGGGTCCACTGAAGCTTTCTTT

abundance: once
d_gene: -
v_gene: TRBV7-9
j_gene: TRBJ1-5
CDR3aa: CVSSLVGGHQPQHF
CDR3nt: TGTGTCAGCAGCTTAGTGGGGGGTCATCAGCCCCAGCATTTT

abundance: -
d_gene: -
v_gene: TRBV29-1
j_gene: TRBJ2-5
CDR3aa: CSTTTWDLETQYF
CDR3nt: TGCAGCACTACGACTTGGGATCTAGAGACCCAGTACTTC

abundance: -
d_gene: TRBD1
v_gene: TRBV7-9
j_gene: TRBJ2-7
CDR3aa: CASRPPTGVGEQYF
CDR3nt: TGTGCCAGCAGACCACCGACAGGGGTCGGCGAGCAGTACTTC

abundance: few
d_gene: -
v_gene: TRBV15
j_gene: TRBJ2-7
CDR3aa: CATSRDRGYSYEQYF
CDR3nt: TGTGCCACCAGCAGAGATCGTGGCTACTCCTACGAGCAGTACTTC

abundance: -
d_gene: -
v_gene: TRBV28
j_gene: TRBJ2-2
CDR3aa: CASSTSGGLFF
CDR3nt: TGTGCCAGCAGTACCTCCGGGGGGCTGTTTTTT

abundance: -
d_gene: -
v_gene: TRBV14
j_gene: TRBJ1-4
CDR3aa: CASSHSTASNEKLFF
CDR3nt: TGTGCCAGCAGCCACTCGACAGCATCTAATGAAAAACTGTTTTTT

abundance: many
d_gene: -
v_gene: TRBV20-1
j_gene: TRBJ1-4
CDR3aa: CSGIGGGRGEKLFF
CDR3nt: TGCAGTGGCATCGGGGGAGGGCGAGGGGAAAAACTGTTTTTT

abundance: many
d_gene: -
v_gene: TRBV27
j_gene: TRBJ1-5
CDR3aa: CASSPGRGLEPQHF
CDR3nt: TGTGCCAGCAGTCCCGGACGGGGACTGGAGCCCCAGCATTTT

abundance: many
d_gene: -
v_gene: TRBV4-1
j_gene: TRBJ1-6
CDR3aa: CASSLPGRQGRSPLHF
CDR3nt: TGCGCCAGCAGCCTACCCGGCCGGCAGGGGCGATCACCCCTCCACTTT

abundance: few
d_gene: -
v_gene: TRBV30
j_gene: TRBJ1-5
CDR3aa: CAWSVGGSQPQHF
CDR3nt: TGTGCCTGGAGTGTTGGAGGGTCTCAGCCCCAGCATTTT

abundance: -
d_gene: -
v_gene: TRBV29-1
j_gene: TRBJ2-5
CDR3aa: CSLGDMSDSPPQETQYF
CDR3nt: TGCAGCCTAGGAGATATGTCGGACTCCCCACCCCAAGAGACCCAGTACTTC